This is a list of T cell receptor beta chains from one sample in a study of blood T cell repertoires in COVID-19. The method was immunoSEQ multiplex PCR; TCRdb's version includes in-frame clones alone and lacks a portion of them. The sample yields around 320,000 clones, about nine tenths seen once. Input material: peripheral blood. These receptors were taken from a man aged 18 to 29 with active or convalescent COVID-19. Both conserved end residues are part of each CDR3. A D gene is named only where the DNA matches it firmly. Clone size is shown for a subset of rows, as once, few, many or a class of expanded clone.

>TRBD2|TRBV12-3/TRBV12-4|TRBJ2-3|NA
TGTGCCATCCTTTCTAGCGGGAGTACGCAGTATTTT
CAILSSGSTQYF
>NA|TRBV7-9|TRBJ1-5|NA
TGTGCCAGCAGTCCATATGGACAGAACAATCAGCCCCAGCATTTT
CASSPYGQNNQPQHF
>NA|TRBV5-1|TRBJ2-1|NA
TGCGCCAGCAGCTCAAGCGTCTTAGAGGTGAATGAGCAGTTCTTC
CASSSSVLEVNEQFF
>TRBD1|TRBV27|TRBJ2-7|NA
TGTGCCAGCACCTCGGGACAGGGGGCCCACGAGCAGTACTTC
CASTSGQGAHEQYF
>TRBD1|TRBV2|TRBJ1-5|NA
TGTGCCAGCAGTTTACAGGGGGCCGGGCAGCCCCAGCATTTT
CASSLQGAGQPQHF
>TRBD1|TRBV6-2/TRBV6-3|TRBJ1-2|NA
TGTGCCAGCAGCAAGACAGGGCGGCGCTACACCTTC
CASSKTGRRYTF
>TRBD2|TRBV6-4|TRBJ2-7|once
TGTGCCAGCAGTGACGGTTCTAGCGGGAGGCACGCTAACTACGAGCAGTACTTC
CASSDGSSGRHANYEQYF
>NA|TRBV5-1|TRBJ2-3|NA
TGCGCCAGCAGCGGAACAGGGATTCGTACAGATACGCAGTATTTT
CASSGTGIRTDTQYF
>TRBD1|TRBV7-2|TRBJ1-1|NA
TGTGCCAGCAGCTTAGGACAGGGAGGTGAAGCTTTCTTT
CASSLGQGGEAFF
>NA|TRBV19|TRBJ1-5|few
TGTGCCAGTAGTATTACCGTGGGCACAATAGACAATCAGCCCCAGCATTTT
CASSITVGTIDNQPQHF
>TRBD2|TRBV11-2|TRBJ2-7|NA
TGTGCCAGCAGCTTAGTACCTAGCGGGAGAGAGGACTCCTACGAGCAGTACTTC
CASSLVPSGREDSYEQYF
>NA|TRBV27|TRBJ1-1|NA
TGTGCCAGCAGTCCGGGGACATTTAGGTTGGAAACTGAAGCTTTCTTT
CASSPGTFRLETEAFF
>NA|TRBV2|TRBJ2-5|NA
TGTGCCAGCATAAACTCCGCTGAGGAGACCCAGTACTTC
CASINSAEETQYF
>NA|TRBV29-1|TRBJ1-1|NA
TGCAGCGTTGGTCACCCGGGCACTGAAGCTTTCTTT
CSVGHPGTEAFF
>NA|TRBV11-2|TRBJ2-7|NA
TGTGCCAGCAGCTCAGCAACAGGCCAGTGGTCCTACGAGCAGTACTTC
CASSSATGQWSYEQYF
>NA|TRBV14|TRBJ1-1|NA
TGTGCCAGCAGCCAAGATTCACGGGCTGAAGCTTTCTTT
CASSQDSRAEAFF
>NA|TRBV29-1|TRBJ1-5|NA
TGCAGCGTAGAAGCCCAGCGTCAAAAAAATCAGCCCCAGCATTTT
CSVEAQRQKNQPQHF
>TRBD2|TRBV7-3|TRBJ2-1|NA
TGTGCCAGCAGCTCCCCTAGCGGGAGCTCGAATGAGCAGTTCTTC
CASSSPSGSSNEQFF
>NA|TRBV19|TRBJ2-3|NA
TGTGCCAGTAGCGTAGGGGGGGACACAGATACGCAGTATTTT
CASSVGGDTDTQYF
>TRBD1|TRBV7-2|TRBJ1-1|NA
TGTGCCAGCAGCACGGGACAGTTGAACACTGAAGCTTTCTTT
CASSTGQLNTEAFF
>TRBD1|TRBV5-1|TRBJ2-1|NA
TGCGCCAGCAGCTTGAGTTTTGGGACAGGGGGCTCCTACAATGAGCAGTTCTTC
CASSLSFGTGGSYNEQFF
>NA|TRBV27|TRBJ1-5|NA
TGTGCCAGCGGGCATCAGCCCCAGCATTTT
CASGHQPQHF
>NA|TRBV4-1|TRBJ2-1|NA
TGCGCCAGCAGCCAAGCCGCAGTAGCGGTACCCTACAATGAGCAGTTCTTC
CASSQAAVAVPYNEQFF
>TRBD1|TRBV7-8|TRBJ2-2|NA
TGTGCCAGCGGCAGGACAGGGGGCTTCGGGGAGCTGTTTTTT
CASGRTGGFGELFF
>TRBD2|TRBV2|TRBJ2-5|NA
TGTGCCAGCAGTGATGTACTAGCGGGAGAGACCCAGTACTTC
CASSDVLAGETQYF
>NA|TRBV5-1|TRBJ1-6|NA
TGCGCCAGCAGCCAGAGCACGGGACAAGGTCTACCCCTCCACTTT
CASSQSTGQGLPLHF
>TRBD1|TRBV5-5|TRBJ1-1|NA
TGTGCCAGCAGCCTTGACAGGGGATTATCGATCAACACTGAAGCTTTCTTT
CASSLDRGLSINTEAFF
>TRBD2|TRBV3-1/TRBV3-2|TRBJ2-7|once
TGTGCCAGCAGCCCACGGACTAGCGGTGCCGAGCAGTACTTC
CASSPRTSGAEQYF
>NA|TRBV5-1|TRBJ1-4|NA
TGCGCCAGCAGCTTGGGTGGGGGGAATGAAAAACTGTTTTTT
CASSLGGGNEKLFF
>TRBD2|TRBV11-2|TRBJ2-7|NA
TGTGCCAGCAGCTTAATTACCAGCGGGAGGAAGGGCTACGAGCAGTACTTC
CASSLITSGRKGYEQYF
>NA|TRBV28|TRBJ1-2|NA
TGTGCCAGCAGTTTAGGTGGTTATGGGGAGGGCTATGGCTACACCTTC
CASSLGGYGEGYGYTF
>TRBD1|TRBV6-5|TRBJ1-2|NA
TGTGCCAGCAGACCAGGGACAGCCTTATTGCGTGGCTACACCTTC
CASRPGTALLRGYTF